This T cell receptor beta chain was obtained from a study of T cells in Graves' hyperthyroidism and ophthalmopathy. Study-level information: The authors collected peripheral blood at initial diagnosis, before any treatment.

Authors of the study amplified TCR beta CDR3 regions from RNA transcripts. Using the HTBI primer set, a first-round RT-PCR was run on the TCR CDR3. TCRdb re-analysed the multiplex PCR reads in MiXCR, keeping a single row per CDR3 protein. Of 800,000 or so distinct CDR3 sequences in the sample, about 38% are singletons; the top ten hold 8% to 9%. V was clipped by 3 bases and J by 2 bases; unmatched bases: 9. The CDR3 loop spans 16 amino acids. Germline values: CDR1 SGDLS, CDR2 YYNGEE. Orbital computed tomography, thyroid ultrasound, serum thyroxine and TRAb, and clinical symptoms together informed the diagnoses. Around 10 ml fresh peripheral blood yielded the PBMCs.

This receptor was identified in a man aged 18 to 35 with Graves' hyperthyroidism. The chain has TRBV9 and TRBJ2-7, with 9 nucleotides matching TRBD2. Sequenced material: blood. CDR3 amino acids: CASSAGLGGGAYEQYF. CDR3 nucleotides: TGTGCCAGCAGCGCAGGCCTGGGCGGGGGGGCCTACGAGCAGTACTTC. Combining the CDR3 with reference TRBV9 and TRBJ2-7 gives the whole variable domain DSGVTQTPKHLITATGQRVTLRCSPRSGDLSVYWYQQSLDQGLQFLIQYYNGEERAKGNILERFSAQQFPDLHSELNLSSLELGDSALYFCASSAGLGGGAYEQYFGPGTRLTVT.